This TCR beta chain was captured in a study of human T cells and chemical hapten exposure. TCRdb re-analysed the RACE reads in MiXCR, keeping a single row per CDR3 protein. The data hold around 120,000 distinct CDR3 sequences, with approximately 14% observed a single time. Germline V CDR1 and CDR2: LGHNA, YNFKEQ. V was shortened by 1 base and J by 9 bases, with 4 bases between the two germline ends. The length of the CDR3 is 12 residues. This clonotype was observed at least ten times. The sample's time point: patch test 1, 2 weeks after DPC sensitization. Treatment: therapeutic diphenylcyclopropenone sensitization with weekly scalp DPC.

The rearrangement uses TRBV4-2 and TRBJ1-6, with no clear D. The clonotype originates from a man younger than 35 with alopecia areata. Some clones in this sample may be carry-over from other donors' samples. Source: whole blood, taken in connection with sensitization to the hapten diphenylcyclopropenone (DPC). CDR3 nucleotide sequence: TGTGCCAGCAGCCAAGGGGGTTCACCCCTCCACTTT. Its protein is CASSQGGSPLHF.